A selection of T cell receptor beta chains follows, all from one sample in a study of blood T cell repertoires in COVID-19. This table comes from immunoSEQ multiplex PCR, and its TCRdb copy is limited to in-frame clones, with some not included. Of 230,000 or so clones in the sample, about four fifths were seen once. The sequenced sample consisted of peripheral blood. Every receptor here comes from a man aged 35 to 55 with active or convalescent COVID-19. CDR3s include the opening cysteine and the closing phenylalanine or tryptophan. Each record gives: D gene, V gene, J gene, clone size, CDR3 protein, CDR3 DNA. A D gene is named only where the DNA matches it firmly. Some rows have no size entry. The others give once, few or many, or a class for an expanded clone.

.,TRBV6-1,TRBJ1-1,.,CASSEARGGGTEAFF,TGTGCCAGCAGTGAAGCTCGGGGAGGGGGCACTGAAGCTTTCTTT
TRBD2,TRBV29-1,TRBJ2-1,many,CSGGLAGGAEQFF,TGCAGCGGGGGACTAGCGGGAGGAGCTGAGCAGTTCTTC
TRBD1,TRBV30,TRBJ1-2,once,CASSDRAYGYTF,TGTGCCTCATCGGACAGGGCCTATGGCTACACCTTC
TRBD1,TRBV29-1,TRBJ1-3,.,CSVTGVNTIYF,TGCAGCGTCACAGGGGTTAACACCATATATTTT
.,TRBV6-5,TRBJ1-1,.,CASEKNTEAFF,TGTGCCAGCGAGAAGAACACTGAAGCTTTCTTT
TRBD2,TRBV10-3,TRBJ2-7,.,CAIRGTSGRSSYEQYF,TGTGCCATCAGGGGGACTAGCGGGCGGAGCTCCTACGAGCAGTACTTC
TRBD1,TRBV7-8,TRBJ2-1,.,CASSLDRVGVYNEQFF,TGTGCCAGCAGCCTCGACAGGGTAGGGGTCTACAATGAGCAGTTCTTC
.,TRBV7-8,TRBJ1-5,.,CASSNPYSNQPQHF,TGTGCCAGCAGCAACCCCTATAGCAATCAGCCCCAGCATTTT
.,TRBV5-8,TRBJ2-7,.,CASSPILTYEQYF,TGTGCCAGCAGCCCTATACTAACCTACGAGCAGTACTTC
.,TRBV29-1,TRBJ2-1,.,CSVVEFHEQFF,TGCAGCGTTGTGGAGTTCCATGAGCAGTTCTTC
TRBD1,TRBV11-3,TRBJ2-3,.,CASSLQGADTQYF,TGTGCCAGCAGCTTACAGGGGGCCGATACGCAGTATTTT
TRBD1,TRBV18,TRBJ1-1,.,CASSRPGTGDTEAFF,TGTGCCAGCTCACGTCCCGGGACAGGGGACACTGAAGCTTTCTTT
.,TRBV6-5,TRBJ1-2,.,CASSYRGIGYGYTF,TGTGCCAGCAGTTACAGGGGAATTGGCTATGGCTACACCTTC
.,TRBV19,TRBJ1-4,.,CASSMGGAAEKLFF,TGTGCCAGTAGTATGGGTGGGGCCGCGGAAAAACTGTTTTTT
TRBD2,TRBV4-1,TRBJ2-7,.,CASSQGLGLAEHYEQYF,TGCGCCAGCAGCCAAGGATTGGGTCTAGCGGAGCACTACGAGCAGTACTTC
.,TRBV6-2/TRBV6-3,TRBJ2-5,.,CASSYPDRSQETQYF,TGTGCCAGCAGTTACCCGGACAGAAGCCAAGAGACCCAGTACTTC
TRBD1,TRBV4-1,TRBJ1-1,few,CASSHVTGGKTEAFF,TGCGCCAGCAGCCACGTGACAGGGGGCAAGACTGAAGCTTTCTTT
.,TRBV6-6,TRBJ2-7,few,CASRPGASAYEQYF,TGTGCCAGCAGACCAGGGGCTTCTGCCTACGAGCAGTACTTC
TRBD1,TRBV5-1,TRBJ2-2,.,CASSLSGTGLTGGVGELFF,TGCGCCAGCAGCTTATCCGGGACAGGGTTGACAGGAGGGGTCGGGGAGCTGTTTTTT
.,TRBV2,TRBJ1-2,.,CASSERELYGYTF,TGTGCCAGCAGTGAACGGGAGCTCTATGGCTACACCTTC
TRBD1,TRBV11-3,TRBJ2-1,.,CASSLSNSDRDNEQFF,TGTGCCAGCAGCTTATCTAATTCGGACAGGGACAATGAGCAGTTCTTC
.,TRBV6-5,TRBJ1-1,few,CASRQGSDNTEAFF,TGTGCCAGCAGGCAGGGGAGCGATAACACTGAAGCTTTCTTT
.,TRBV11-3,TRBJ2-2,.,CASSSEEQGRWTGELFF,TGTGCCAGCAGCTCAGAGGAACAGGGACGGTGGACCGGGGAGCTGTTTTTT
.,TRBV6-1,TRBJ1-5,.,CASSAQGDNQPQHF,TGTGCCAGCAGTGCACAGGGTGACAATCAGCCCCAGCATTTT
TRBD2,TRBV4-2,TRBJ2-5,.,CASSQEVAGALGGETQYF,TGTGCCAGCAGCCAAGAAGTGGCCGGGGCCTTGGGAGGGGAGACCCAGTACTTC
.,TRBV6-1,TRBJ2-7,once,CASSERVPTYEQYF,TGTGCCAGCAGTGAGCGGGTTCCAACCTACGAGCAGTACTTC
.,TRBV9,TRBJ2-7,.,CASSVGGGVSEQYF,TGTGCCAGCAGCGTAGGGGGGGGCGTTTCCGAGCAGTACTTC
.,TRBV30,TRBJ2-2,few,CAWGQQGSGELFF,TGTGCCTGGGGACAACAGGGTTCCGGGGAGCTGTTTTTT
TRBD2,TRBV5-6,TRBJ2-3,.,CASSSTSGYTDTQYF,TGTGCCAGCAGCTCGACTAGCGGATACACAGATACGCAGTATTTT
.,TRBV4-1,TRBJ2-2,.,CASSQLTGNGELFF,TGCGCCAGCAGCCAACTTACAGGGAACGGGGAGCTGTTTTTT
TRBD2,TRBV3-1/TRBV3-2,TRBJ2-2,.,CASSQEYSGSRSGELFF,TGTGCCAGCAGCCAAGAATACAGCGGGAGTCGTTCCGGGGAGCTGTTTTTT
TRBD1,TRBV30,TRBJ1-4,.,CAWSRQGANEKLFF,TGTGCCTGGAGTCGACAGGGGGCTAATGAAAAACTGTTTTTT
TRBD1,TRBV5-1,TRBJ2-1,.,CASSLVGAGGNEQFF,TGCGCCAGCAGCTTGGTGGGGGCAGGGGGCAATGAGCAGTTCTTC
.,TRBV2,TRBJ2-7,.,CASNRGSSSSYEQYF,TGTGCCAGCAACCGGGGGTCATCGTCTTCCTACGAGCAGTACTTC
.,TRBV30,TRBJ2-7,.,CASATLITNEQYF,TGTGCCTCCGCCACACTAATAACAAACGAGCAGTACTTC
TRBD1,TRBV7-2,TRBJ1-6,few,CASSFKGPAGGYNSPLHF,TGTGCCAGCAGCTTTAAGGGCCCAGCAGGGGGCTATAATTCACCCCTCCACTTT
.,TRBV28,TRBJ1-1,.,CASSGQFGYTEAFF,TGTGCCAGCAGTGGGCAATTTGGCTACACTGAAGCTTTCTTT
.,TRBV3-1/TRBV3-2,TRBJ1-6,.,CASSLLEVYNSPLHF,TGTGCCAGCAGCTTATTGGAGGTGTATAATTCACCCCTCCACTTT
TRBD1,TRBV24-1,TRBJ1-1,.,CATSDHRGKAFF,TGTGCCACCAGTGATCACAGGGGCAAAGCTTTCTTT
TRBD2,TRBV6-5,TRBJ2-7,.,CASSYGGRSYEQYF,TGTGCCAGCAGTTACGGCGGGAGATCCTACGAGCAGTACTTC
.,TRBV11-2,TRBJ2-7,.,CASSFNRDSSYEQYF,TGTGCCAGCAGCTTCAACAGGGATAGCTCCTACGAGCAGTACTTC
TRBD1,TRBV27,TRBJ1-5,.,CASSDLTGRQPQHF,TGTGCCAGCAGTGACTTGACAGGGCGGCAGCCCCAGCATTTT
.,TRBV24-1,TRBJ2-5,.,CATSDPGRGYQETQYF,TGTGCCACCAGTGACCCCGGAAGGGGGTACCAAGAGACCCAGTACTTC
.,TRBV6-5,TRBJ1-1,.,CASSFSIKGDTEAFF,TGTGCCAGCAGTTTCTCTATTAAGGGAGACACTGAAGCTTTCTTT